This T cell receptor (beta chain) is drawn from a study of a mutant IDH1 vaccine in newly diagnosed glioma. About the research overall: In the visit schedule, V12 fell in week 35, while V13 fell in week 47.

Some clones are missing from TCRdb's copy, which holds only in-frame ones; the method was immunoSEQ multiplex PCR. The sample records 30,000 to 40,000 clones, 80% being singletons. The V gene's germline CDR1 is LNHDA and CDR2 SQIVND (reference sequence). The CDR3 is made up of 14 amino acids. V lost 6 bases to trimming and J lost 1 base; unmatched junction nucleotides: 4. As to this clone: Its specificity is unknown.

Time point specified: week 35, safety follow-up. It was 300 ug of mutant IDH1 20-mer peptide that made up each vaccine dose, given with topical imiquimod. Sequencing used PBMCs, obtained from a glioma patient whose treatment included an IDH1 peptide vaccine. The chain joins TRBV19 to TRBJ1-2; 8 bases match TRBD1. The TCR comes from a man aged 35 to 55 with glioma. Some clones in this sample may be carry-over from other donors' samples. CDR3 in amino acids: CASSNRGYNYGYTF. In DNA form, the CDR3 reads TGTGCCAGTAGCAACAGGGGGTATAACTATGGCTACACCTTC.